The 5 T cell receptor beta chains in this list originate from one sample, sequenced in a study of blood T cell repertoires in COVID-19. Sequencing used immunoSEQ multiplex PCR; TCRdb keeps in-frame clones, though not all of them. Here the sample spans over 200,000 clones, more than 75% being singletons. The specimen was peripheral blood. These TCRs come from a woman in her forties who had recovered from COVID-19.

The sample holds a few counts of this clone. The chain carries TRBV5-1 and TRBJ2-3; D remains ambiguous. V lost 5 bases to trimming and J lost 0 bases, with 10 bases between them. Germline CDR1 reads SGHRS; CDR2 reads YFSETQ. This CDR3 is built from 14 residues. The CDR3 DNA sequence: TGCGCCAGCAGACCGTCCAGTAGCACAGATACGCAGTATTTT. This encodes CASRPSSSTDTQYF.

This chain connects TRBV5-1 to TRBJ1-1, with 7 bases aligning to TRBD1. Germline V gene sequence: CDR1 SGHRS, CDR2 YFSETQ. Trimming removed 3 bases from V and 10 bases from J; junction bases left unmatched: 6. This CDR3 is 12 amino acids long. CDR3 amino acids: CASSSGQAGAFF. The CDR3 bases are TGCGCCAGCAGCTCCGGACAGGCGGGAGCTTTCTTT.

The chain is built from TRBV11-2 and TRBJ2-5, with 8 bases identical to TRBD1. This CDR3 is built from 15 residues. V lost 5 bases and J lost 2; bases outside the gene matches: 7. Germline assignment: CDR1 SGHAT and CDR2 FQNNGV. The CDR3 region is CASSPRQGTQETQYF. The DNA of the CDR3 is TGTGCCAGCAGCCCCCGACAGGGGACACAAGAGACCCAGTACTTC.

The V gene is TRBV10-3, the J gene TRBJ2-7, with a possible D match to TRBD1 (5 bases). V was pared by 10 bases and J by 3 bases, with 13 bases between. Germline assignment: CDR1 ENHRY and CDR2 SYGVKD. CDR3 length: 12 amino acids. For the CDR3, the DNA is TGTGCCACCCGACAGTCGAACTACGAGCAGTACGTC. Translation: CATRQSNYEQYV.

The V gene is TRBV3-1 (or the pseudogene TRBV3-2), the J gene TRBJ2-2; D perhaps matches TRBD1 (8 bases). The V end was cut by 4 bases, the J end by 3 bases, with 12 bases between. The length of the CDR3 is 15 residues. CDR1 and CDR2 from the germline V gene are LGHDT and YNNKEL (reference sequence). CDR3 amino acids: CASSPQGGDTGELFF. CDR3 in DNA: TGTGCCAGCAGCCCACAGGGGGGGGACACCGGGGAGCTGTTTTTT.